This TCR beta chain was captured by sequencing in a study of regulatory T cells in long-lasting Graves disease. Whole-study results and caveats: Persistent cases favored TRBV28, TRBJ1-2 and TRBJ2-5.

Specified time point: newly diagnosed GD, antithyroid drugs for less than 3 months. Extracted PBMC RNA gave rise to the TCR library. After removal of 2 bases from V and 2 bases from J, the junction contained 2 bases not matched to a gene. Germline CDR1 ENHRY, CDR2 SYGVKD. CDR3 size: 14 residues. With respect to this clonotype: As yet, its antigen is unknown.

Building of the TCR beta libraries involved iRepertoire HTBI primers and Arm-PCR of CDR3 regions. TCRdb re-derived calls from the multiplex PCR reads in MiXCR, one entry per CDR3 protein. The sample includes under 250,000 distinct CDR3 sequences, roughly a fifth seen only once; the top ten take approximately 12%. These data also featured in a second study, about T cells in Graves' hyperthyroidism and ophthalmopathy.

This TCR came from a woman aged 30 to 39 with Graves disease. The rearrangement uses TRBV10-3 and TRBJ2-7, with TRBD1 matching over 8 bases. The material was peripheral blood mononuclear cells (PBMCs), obtained at new diagnosis, from a patient treated with antithyroid drugs. CDR3 coding DNA: TGTGCCATCAGTGAGACGGGACAGGCCTACGAGCAGTACTTC. This sequence encodes CAISETGQAYEQYF.